Listed below are T cell receptor beta chains from one sample, sequenced in a study of CD8 T cells in Susac syndrome. Each CDR3 protein gets one entry after TCRdb re-called the immunoSEQ multiplex PCR reads with MiXCR. The sample consists of about 440,000 distinct CDR3 sequences, 75% to 90% of them appearing once. Sequencing was carried out using CD8+ T cells from PBMCs. These TCRs come from a human donor with multiple sclerosis. Each CDR3 is given with its conserved first and last residue.

V gene,CDR3 length,J gene,CDR3 protein
TRBV11-2,13,TRBJ2-3,CAIPQGSTDTQYF
TRBV20-1,14,TRBJ2-7,CSARKGETPYEQYF
TRBV13,17,TRBJ1-2,CASSSSLGTAYNYGYTF
TRBV23-1,15,TRBJ2-7,CASSPVSPLVYEQYF
TRBV5-4,15,TRBJ1-2,CASSLDRVANYGYTF
TRBV2,12,TRBJ1-1,CANFGGLPEAFF
TRBV4-2,19,TRBJ2-3,CASSQEYLGETSVTDTQYF
TRBV5-1,13,TRBJ1-2,CASSLGGVEGYTF
TRBV10-3,16,TRBJ2-1,CAISGTSGSPYNEQFF
TRBV30,13,TRBJ1-1,CAWSVGAWTEAFF
TRBV11-2,17,TRBJ2-1,CASSLGTGTRINNEQFF
TRBV4-1,17,TRBJ1-1,CASSLATPGTGNTEAFF
TRBV30,15,TRBJ1-1,CARKDAGLTNTEAFF
TRBV5-6,15,TRBJ1-1,CASSLGGATNTEAFF